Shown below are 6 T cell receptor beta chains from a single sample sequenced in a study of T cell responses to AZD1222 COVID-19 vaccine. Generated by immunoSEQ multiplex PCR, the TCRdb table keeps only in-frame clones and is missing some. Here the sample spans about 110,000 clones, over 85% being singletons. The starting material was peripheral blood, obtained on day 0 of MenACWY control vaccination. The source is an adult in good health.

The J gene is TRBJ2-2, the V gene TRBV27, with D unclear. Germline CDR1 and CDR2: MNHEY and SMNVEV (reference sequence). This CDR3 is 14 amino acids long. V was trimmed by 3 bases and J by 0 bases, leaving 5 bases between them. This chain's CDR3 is CASSFGPNTGELFF. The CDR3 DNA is TGTGCCAGCAGTTTTGGCCCGAACACCGGGGAGCTGTTTTTT.

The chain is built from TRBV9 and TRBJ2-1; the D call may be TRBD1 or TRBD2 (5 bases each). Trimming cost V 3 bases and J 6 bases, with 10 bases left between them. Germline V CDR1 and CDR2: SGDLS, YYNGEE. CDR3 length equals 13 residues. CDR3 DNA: TGTGCCAGCAGCGGGGGACCCGGCAATGAGCAGTTCTTC. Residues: CASSGGPGNEQFF.

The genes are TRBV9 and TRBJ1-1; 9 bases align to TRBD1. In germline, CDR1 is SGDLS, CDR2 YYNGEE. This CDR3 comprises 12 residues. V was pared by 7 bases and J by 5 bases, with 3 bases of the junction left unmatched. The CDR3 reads CASGTGRTEAFF. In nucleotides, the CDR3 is TGTGCCAGCGGGACAGGGAGAACTGAAGCTTTCTTT.

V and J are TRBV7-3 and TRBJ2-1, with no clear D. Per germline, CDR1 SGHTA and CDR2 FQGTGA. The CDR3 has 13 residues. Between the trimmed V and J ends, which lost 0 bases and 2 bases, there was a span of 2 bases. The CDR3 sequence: CASSLTTYNEQFF. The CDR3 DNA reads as TGTGCCAGCAGCTTAACGACCTACAATGAGCAGTTCTTC.

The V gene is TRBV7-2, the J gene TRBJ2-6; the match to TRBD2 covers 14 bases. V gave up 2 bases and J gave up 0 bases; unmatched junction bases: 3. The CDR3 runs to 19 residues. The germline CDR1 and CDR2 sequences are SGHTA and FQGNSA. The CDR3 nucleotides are TGTGCCAGCAGCTTAAGGGGACTAGCGGGGGCCTCTGGGGCCAACGTCCTGACTTTC. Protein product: CASSLRGLAGASGANVLTF. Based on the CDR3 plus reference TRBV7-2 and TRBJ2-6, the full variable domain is GAGVSQSPSNKVTEKGKDVELRCDPISGHTALYWYRQSLGQGLEFLIYFQGNSAPDKSGLPSDRFSAERTGGSVSTLTIQRTQQEDSAVYLCASSLRGLAGASGANVLTFGAGSRLTVL.

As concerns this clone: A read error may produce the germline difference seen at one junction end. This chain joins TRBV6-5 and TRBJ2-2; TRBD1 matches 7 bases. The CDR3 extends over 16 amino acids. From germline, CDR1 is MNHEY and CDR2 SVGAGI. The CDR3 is CASRYLPTGTVRELFF. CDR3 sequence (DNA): TGTGCCAGCAGGTACTTACCGACAGGGACGGTCCGGGAGCTGTTTTTT.